Listed here are 27 T cell receptor beta chains from one sample, sequenced in a study of CXCR3-negative and CXCR3-positive naive CD8 T cells. Study results and caveats: In CXCR3-positive naive cells, the TRB CDR3s were more hydrophobic than in CXCR3-negative naive cells.

UMI-labeled 5' RACE TRB cDNA libraries were prepared from the cells. TCRdb re-called the 5' RACE reads; every CDR3 protein appears as one record, without DNA. The table for this sample gives approximately 98,000 distinct CDR3 sequences. No antigens are known for them. Sequenced material: naive CXCR3+ CD8+ T cells from blood. The subset here: CD45RO-CCR7+CD27+CD95- naive CD8+ T cells expressing CXCR3 (TNR3+). The receptor set was obtained from a human donor in good health. Some clones in this sample may be carry-over from other donors' samples.

CDR3 protein: CASSLWQRDTQYF. The J gene is TRBJ2-3, the V gene TRBV7-9. This CDR3 is built from 13 residues. The germline gives CDR1 SEHNR, CDR2 FQNEAQ (reference sequence).

The chain employs TRBV7-6 and TRBJ2-1. This CDR3 comprises 15 residues. Germline lookup yields CDR1 SGHVS and CDR2 FNYEAQ. CDR3 in amino acids: CASSQTKSSYNEQFF.

The J gene is TRBJ2-1, the V gene TRBV7-2; checking the TCRdb D call of TRBD2 is not possible without DNA. The germline V gene has CDR1 SGHTA and CDR2 FQGNSA. The CDR3 consists of 15 residues. The CDR3 spells CASSPCQRGDLWQFF.

The V and J genes are TRBV12-2 and TRBJ1-2; TCRdb's assignment of TRBD1 cannot be checked, as there is no DNA. TRBV12-2 is classified as a pseudogene. CDR3 length equals 16 residues. The CDR3 loop reads CASRLGDRGRDYGYTF.

The J gene is TRBJ1-1, the V gene TRBV27; TCRdb lists TRBD1, though no DNA is available to test this call. Per germline, CDR1 MNHEY and CDR2 SMNVEV (reference sequence). The CDR3 sequence is 14 residues long. The CDR3 spells CASSRGQPNTEAFF.

This chain uses TRBV12-3 or TRBV12-4 with TRBJ2-2; the TRBD1 assignment by TCRdb is unverifiable without DNA. This CDR3 is 13 amino acids long. The CDR3 sequence: CANQDKNTGELFF.

The V call is TRBV19, the J call TRBJ2-7; TCRdb's D call, TRBD2, is unchecked because there is no DNA. Germline CDR1 and CDR2: LNHDA and SQIVND (reference sequence). CDR3 length: 13 amino acids. The CDR3 loop reads CASSTGGRREQYF.

This sequence joins TRBV2 and TRBJ2-7. From germline, CDR1 is SNHLY and CDR2 FYNNEI. The CDR3 sequence is 12 residues long. CDR3 sequence: CASSAAAYEQYF. The whole variable domain, remainder taken from reference TRBV2 and TRBJ2-7, is EPEVTQTPSHQVTQMGQEVILRCVPISNHLYFYWYRQILGQKVEFLVSFYNNEISEKSEIFDDQFSVERPDGSNFTLKIRSTKLEDSAMYFCASSAAAYEQYFGPGTRLTVT.

This chain joins TRBV29-1 and TRBJ2-2. The CDR3 is 12 residues long. CDR1 and CDR2 (germline): SQVTM, ANQGSEA. CDR3 amino acids: CSVWFRTGELFF.

This CDR3 reads CASSQQPTVGYTF. The rearrangement links TRBV4-3 to TRBJ1-2; TCRdb reports TRBD1, a call that lacks DNA to check it against. CDR1 is LGHNA and CDR2 is YSLEER in the germline V gene. The CDR3 is 13 amino acids.

Here the CDR3 reads CASSEYTLTRGAYGNIQYF. V usage is TRBV25-1 and J usage is TRBJ2-4; TCRdb's D gene call, TRBD2, goes unchecked for lack of DNA. Germline CDR1 and CDR2: MGHDK and SYGVNS. CDR3 length equals 19 residues.

The chain couples TRBV7-9 to TRBJ1-4; checking the TCRdb D call of TRBD1 is not possible without DNA. The CDR3 contains 15 residues. CDR1 is SEHNR, CDR2 FQNEAQ, per germline (reference sequence). CDR3 amino acids: CASSLGSGYGEKLFF.

The J gene is TRBJ2-7, the V gene TRBV14. Germline values: CDR1 SGHDN, CDR2 FVKESK. The CDR3 extends over 14 amino acids. This CDR3 reads CASSQDYGSYEQYF.

This rearrangement joins TRBV7-7 to TRBJ2-5; TCRdb lists TRBD1, though no DNA is available to test this call. Germline assignment: CDR1 SSHAT and CDR2 FNYEAQ (reference sequence). The CDR3 is 15 amino acids. The CDR3 loop reads CASSWTGGAGETQYF.

The J gene is TRBJ2-3, the V gene TRBV10-3; TCRdb designates TRBD1, a call that cannot be tested without DNA. The germline CDR1 and CDR2 sequences are ENHRY and SYGVKD. The CDR3 contains 14 residues. This CDR3 reads CAISESGATDTQYF.

This sequence joins TRBV29-1 and TRBJ1-5. The CDR3 spans 13 residues. Looked up from germline, CDR1 is SQVTM and CDR2 is ANQGSEA. This CDR3 reads CSAWSGGNQPQHF.

This chain links TRBV11-2 with TRBJ2-3; TCRdb picks TRBD2, but there is no DNA to check that call. The CDR3 spans 18 residues. CDR1 and CDR2 from the germline V gene are SGHAT and FQNNGV. This chain's CDR3 is CASSSHYLAGPSTDTQYF.

The chain carries TRBV28 and TRBJ2-6. There are 15 residues in the CDR3. CDR1 and CDR2 (germline): MDHEN, SYDVKM. CDR3 amino acids: CASSLQLSGANVLTF. The full variable domain, with the rest looked up from reference TRBV28 and TRBJ2-6, is DVKVTQSSRYLVKRTGEKVFLECVQDMDHENMFWYRQDPGLGLRLIYFSYDVKMKEKGDIPEGYSVSREKKERFSLILESASTNQTSMYLCASSLQLSGANVLTFGAGSRLTVL.

The chain carries TRBV4-1 and TRBJ2-7; the TCRdb D gene call, TRBD2, has no DNA to confirm it. CDR1 and CDR2 from the germline V gene are MGHRA and YSYEKL. The CDR3 consists of 15 residues. This CDR3 is CASSQVLAETYEQYF.

This chain uses TRBV6-2 or TRBV6-3 with TRBJ2-7. This CDR3 is built from 14 residues. Germline V gives CDR1 MNHEY, CDR2 SVGEGT. CDR3 residues: CASSYPGTSYEQYF.

The chain joins TRBV7-3 to TRBJ1-2; TCRdb designates TRBD1, a call that cannot be tested without DNA. Germline V gene data show CDR1 as SGHTA and CDR2 as FQGTGA. The CDR3 sequence is 11 residues long. Here the CDR3 reads CASSQGFGYTF.

The V gene is TRBV28, the J gene TRBJ2-1; TCRdb names TRBD2, which stays unverified in the absence of DNA. The CDR3 has 17 residues. Per germline, CDR1 MDHEN and CDR2 SYDVKM. The CDR3 protein is CASSFRGGDSGYNEQFF. The full variable domain, rest sourced from reference TRBV28 and TRBJ2-1, is DVKVTQSSRYLVKRTGEKVFLECVQDMDHENMFWYRQDPGLGLRLIYFSYDVKMKEKGDIPEGYSVSREKKERFSLILESASTNQTSMYLCASSFRGGDSGYNEQFFGPGTRLTVL.

The gene calls are TRBV20-1 and TRBJ1-1; TCRdb outputs TRBD1, but without DNA this stays unchecked. The CDR3 is made up of 15 amino acids. Germline CDR1 and CDR2: DFQATT and SNEGSKA (reference sequence). CDR3 amino acids: CSASEQGRGNTEAFF.

The genes are TRBV12-3 or TRBV12-4 and TRBJ1-2. The CDR3 consists of 14 residues. This CDR3 is CASSFPLEGGGYTF.

The chain has TRBV7-6 and TRBJ1-1. This CDR3 is 15 amino acids long. CDR1 is SGHVS and CDR2 is FNYEAQ in the germline V gene. This CDR3 reads CASSLTDTLNTEAFF.

CDR3 sequence: CASSYLTVDRDKYNEQFF. The chain couples TRBV6-5 to TRBJ2-1; without DNA, the TCRdb call of TRBD1 cannot be checked. Germline CDR1 reads MNHEY; CDR2 reads SVGAGI. The CDR3 covers 18 residues.

This rearrangement joins TRBV5-5 to TRBJ1-1. This CDR3 has 14 residues. CDR1 is SGHKS and CDR2 is YYEKEE in the germline V gene (reference sequence). The CDR3 spells CASSLGQMNTEAFF.